This T cell receptor beta chain appears in the sequencing data of a study of OX40 agonist ivuxolimab in advanced cancers. This CDR3 comprises 11 residues. The V end lost 11 bases, the J end lost 2 bases, and 10 bases lay between the germline ends. Germline CDR1 MNHNS, CDR2 SASEGT. Data came from immunoSEQ multiplex PCR; TCRdb stores just in-frame clones and leaves some out. The sample consists of about 36,000 clones, around 77% of them appearing once. The sample was CD4+ or CD8+ T cells sorted from blood, taken in a trial of the OX40 agonist ivuxolimab. V gene TRBV6-1 combines with J gene TRBJ2-7, with D maybe TRBD2 (5 bases). This receptor was taken from an adult with an advanced solid tumor such as melanoma, head and neck, liver or kidney cancer. This chain's CDR3 is CAGGVPYEQYF. The CDR3 nucleotides read TGTGCCGGAGGAGTTCCCTACGAGCAGTACTTC.